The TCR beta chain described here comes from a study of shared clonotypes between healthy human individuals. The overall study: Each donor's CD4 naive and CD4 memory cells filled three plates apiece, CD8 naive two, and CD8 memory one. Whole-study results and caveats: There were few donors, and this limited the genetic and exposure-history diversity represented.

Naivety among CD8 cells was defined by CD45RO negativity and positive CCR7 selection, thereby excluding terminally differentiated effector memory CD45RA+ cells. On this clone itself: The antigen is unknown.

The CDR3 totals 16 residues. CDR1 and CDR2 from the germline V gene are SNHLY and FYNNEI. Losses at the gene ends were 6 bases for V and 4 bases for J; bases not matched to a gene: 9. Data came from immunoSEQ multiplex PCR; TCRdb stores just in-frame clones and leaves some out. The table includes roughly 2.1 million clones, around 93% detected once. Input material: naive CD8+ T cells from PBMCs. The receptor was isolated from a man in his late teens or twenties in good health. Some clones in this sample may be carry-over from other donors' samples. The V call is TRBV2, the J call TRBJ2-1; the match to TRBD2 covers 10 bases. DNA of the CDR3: TGTGCCAGCAGGGAAAAAGGACTAGCGGAGTACAATGAGCAGTTCTTC. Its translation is CASREKGLAEYNEQFF.